Reported below is one T cell receptor beta chain. As yet, its antigen is unknown. This entry comes from a study of cytomegalovirus exposure and HLA in healthy donors. About the research overall: When 350 to 500 donors were genotyped, over 80% of them were found to fall in the Caucasian-associated ancestry cluster.

Vbeta (60) and Jbeta (13) primers were used in the PCR. Repertoires were generated with immunoSEQ multiplex PCR, while TCRdb's copy carries only in-frame clones and drops some. The sample has under 250,000 clones; 70% to 85% are singletons. Points from the study as a whole: Analyses of presence/absence relied on an assumption of roughly uniform sequencing depth across donors.

V lost 2 bases to trimming and J lost 2 bases; unmatched junction nucleotides: 4. The CDR3 is 14 residues long. Germline CDR1 and CDR2: SGHRS and YFSETQ. The clonotype comes from a man aged 45-60 years in good health and CMV-seronegative. The specimen sequenced was PBMCs. V usage is TRBV5-1 and J usage is TRBJ2-7; 7 bases map to TRBD1. CDR3: CASSFKGATYEQYF. In DNA, the CDR3 is TGCGCCAGCAGCTTTAAGGGGGCGACCTACGAGCAGTACTTC.